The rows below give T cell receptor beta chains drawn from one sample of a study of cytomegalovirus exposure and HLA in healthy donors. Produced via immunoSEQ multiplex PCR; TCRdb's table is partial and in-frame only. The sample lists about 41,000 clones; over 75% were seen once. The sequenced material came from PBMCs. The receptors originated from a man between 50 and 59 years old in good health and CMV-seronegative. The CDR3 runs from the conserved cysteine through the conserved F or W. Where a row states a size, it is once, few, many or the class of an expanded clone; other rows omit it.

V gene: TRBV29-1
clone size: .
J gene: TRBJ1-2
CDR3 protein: CSVEDRGNYGYTF

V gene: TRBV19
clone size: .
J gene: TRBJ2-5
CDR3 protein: CASSKGQGIETQYF

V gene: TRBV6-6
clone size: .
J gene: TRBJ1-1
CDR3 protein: CASSDWDTEAFF

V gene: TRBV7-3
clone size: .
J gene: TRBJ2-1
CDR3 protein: CASSLELGNEQFF

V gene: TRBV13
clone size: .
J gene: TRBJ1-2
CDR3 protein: CASSPQLHYGYTF

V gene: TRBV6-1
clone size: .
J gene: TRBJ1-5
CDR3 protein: CASSERGVVLRLGNQPQHF

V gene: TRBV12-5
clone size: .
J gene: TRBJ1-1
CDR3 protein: CASGIQGGSTEAFF

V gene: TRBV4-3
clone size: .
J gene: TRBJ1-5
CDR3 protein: CASSQLMGANQPQHF

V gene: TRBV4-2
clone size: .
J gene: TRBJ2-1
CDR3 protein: CASSQGLGGLEQFF

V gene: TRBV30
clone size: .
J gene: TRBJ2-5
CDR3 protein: CAWSVATGETQYF

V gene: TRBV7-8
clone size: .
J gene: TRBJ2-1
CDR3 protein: CASSLAAGGVRPYNEQFF

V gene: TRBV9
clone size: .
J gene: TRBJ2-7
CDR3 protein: CASSPRLAGYEQYF

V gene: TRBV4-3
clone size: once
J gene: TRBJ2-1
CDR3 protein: CASSQEGTYYNEQFF

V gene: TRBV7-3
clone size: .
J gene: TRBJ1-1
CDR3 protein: CASSLNRATEAFF

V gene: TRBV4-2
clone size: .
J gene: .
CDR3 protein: CASSRRTGGGENEQYF

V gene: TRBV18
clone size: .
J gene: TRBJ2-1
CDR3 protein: CASRIAGGRNEQFF

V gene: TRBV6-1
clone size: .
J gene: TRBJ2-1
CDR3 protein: CASSEAARVLSGEQFF

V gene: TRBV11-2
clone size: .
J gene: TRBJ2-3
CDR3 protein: CASSLGLLAGTDTQYF

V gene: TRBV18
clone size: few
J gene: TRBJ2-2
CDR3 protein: CASSPGQGNTGELFF

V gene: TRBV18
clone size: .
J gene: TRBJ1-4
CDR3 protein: CASSPPGGFKKLFF

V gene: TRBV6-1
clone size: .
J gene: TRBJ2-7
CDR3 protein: CASRTGFGYEQYF

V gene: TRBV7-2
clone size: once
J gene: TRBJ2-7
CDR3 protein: CASSLDASQYF

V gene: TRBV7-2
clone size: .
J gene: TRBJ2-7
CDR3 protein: CASSPPERHPYEQYF

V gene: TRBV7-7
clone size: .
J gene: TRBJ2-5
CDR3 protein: CASSSSTGGETQYF

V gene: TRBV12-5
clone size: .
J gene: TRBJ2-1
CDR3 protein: CASGLMAPSGRFGNEQFF

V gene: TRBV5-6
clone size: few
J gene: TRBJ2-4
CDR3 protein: CASTPGTGVAKNIQYF